This entry lists 23 T cell receptor beta chains sequenced from one sample in a study of blood T cell repertoires in COVID-19. Clones were read by immunoSEQ multiplex PCR, and TCRdb kept only the in-frame ones, dropping some. The top ten clones hold approximately 3.1% of a sample with about 230,000 clones, 80% to 90% of them seen once. Input material: PBMCs or T cells enriched from blood (not recorded which). Receptors were obtained from a woman aged 45-59 years in a cohort exposed to, infected with or recovered from COVID-19 (not recorded which).

This rearrangement joins TRBV6-5 to TRBJ2-7, with a tentative D call TRBD2 (6 bases). Per germline, CDR1 MNHEY and CDR2 SVGAGI. The CDR3 runs 12 residues. Deletions cut 1 base from V and 7 bases from J, with 8 bases between. CDR3 sequence reads: CASSYLGGEQYF. The DNA for the CDR3 is TGTGCCAGCAGTTACTTGGGGGGTGAGCAGTACTTC.

The V and J genes are TRBV15 and TRBJ1-2; no clear D. Per germline, CDR1 LNHNV and CDR2 YYDKDF (reference sequence). V was pared by 0 bases and J by 3 bases, with 11 bases between. The CDR3 length is 15 residues. CDR3 bases: TGTGCCACCAGCAGAGATAGGAGGGAGCACTATGGCTACACCTTC. Translating gives CATSRDRREHYGYTF. The full variable domain, rest sourced from reference TRBV15 and TRBJ1-2, is DAMVIQNPRYQVTQFGKPVTLSCSQTLNHNVMYWYQQKSSQAPKLLFHYYDKDFNNEADTPDNFQSRRPNTSFCFLDIRSPGLGDTAMYLCATSRDRREHYGYTFGSGTRLTVV.

V usage is TRBV27 and J usage is TRBJ1-1, with no clear D. V was clipped by 1 base and J by 6 bases, with 9 bases between them. The length of the CDR3 is 13 residues. Germline CDR1 reads MNHEY; CDR2 reads SMNVEV (reference sequence). CDR3 protein: CASSLYGEAEAFF. The CDR3 DNA follows: TGTGCCAGCAGTTTATACGGGGAGGCTGAAGCTTTCTTT.

This clone turned up a few times. The gene calls are TRBV6-2 or TRBV6-3 and TRBJ1-5; 8 bases agree with TRBD1. CDR1 is MNHEY and CDR2 is SVGEGT in the germline V gene. V dropped 2 bases and J dropped 4; count of bases not matched to a gene: 10. This CDR3 spans 17 amino acids. The CDR3 nucleotides are TGTGCCAGCAGTTACGGCGTCTACAGGGGGAGAAATCAGCCCCAGCATTTT. This codes for CASSYGVYRGRNQPQHF.

The chain joins TRBV18 to TRBJ1-1; 8 bases map to TRBD1. The V gene's germline CDR1 is KGHSH and CDR2 LQKENI. The J segment lost 5 bases and the V segment lost 0 bases, leaving 5 bases of the junction unmatched. The CDR3 has 15 amino acids. The CDR3 sequence: CASSPPSTGDTEAFF. In DNA, the CDR3 is TGTGCCAGCTCACCACCCTCGACAGGGGATACTGAAGCTTTCTTT.

V and J are TRBV9 and TRBJ2-7; D might be TRBD1 (6 bases). The germline CDR1 and CDR2 sequences are SGDLS and YYNGEE. Trimming pared 4 bases from V and 7 bases from J, leaving 21 bases between. The CDR3 consists of 15 residues. CDR3 residues: CASSPVPQGPLEQYF. In DNA form, the CDR3 reads TGTGCCAGCAGCCCCGTCCCTCAGGGGCCATTGGAGCAGTACTTC.

This sequence joins TRBV18 and TRBJ2-1; TRBD2 matches at 9 bases. This CDR3 spans 14 amino acids. V gave up 2 bases and J gave up 9 bases; unmatched junction bases: 5. The germline gives CDR1 KGHSH, CDR2 LQKENI. CDR3 nucleotide sequence: TGTGCCAGCTCACCATCTAGCGGGGTAGGTGAGCAGTTCTTC. The encoded protein is CASSPSSGVGEQFF. The complete variable domain, with remaining parts taken from reference TRBV18 and TRBJ2-1, reads NAGVMQNPRHLVRRRGQEARLRCSPMKGHSHVYWYRQLPEEGLKFMVYLQKENIIDESGMPKERFSAEFPKEGPSILRIQQVVRGDSAAYFCASSPSSGVGEQFFGPGTRLTVL.

This clone was observed a single time. CDR3 sequence: CASSLTTGVYEQYF. CDR3 DNA sequence: TGTGCCAGCAGCCTAACGACAGGGGTGTACGAGCAGTACTTC. V usage is TRBV7-2 and J usage is TRBJ2-7; 8 nucleotides match TRBD1. The ends lost 5 bases at V and 4 bases at J; junction bases unmatched: 7. Germline assignment: CDR1 SGHTA and CDR2 FQGNSA. This CDR3 has 14 residues.

The chain joins TRBV7-8 to TRBJ2-5; D not resolved. Germline CDR1 and CDR2: SGHVS and FQNEAQ. Trimming removed 2 bases from V and 2 bases from J, with 6 bases in between. CDR3 size: 13 residues. The CDR3 bases are TGTGCCAGCAGCTTACGGTTTCAAGAGACCCAGTACTTC. Translated, it gives CASSLRFQETQYF.

CDR3 in amino acids: CASSIAGDSTEAFF. The CDR3 region has the DNA TGTGCCAGTAGTATAGCCGGGGACAGCACTGAAGCTTTCTTT. This chain uses TRBV19 with TRBJ1-1; 7 bases align to TRBD1. The CDR3 is 14 amino acids. Looked up from germline, CDR1 is LNHDA and CDR2 is SQIVND (reference sequence). Trimming removed 1 base from V and 4 bases from J; junction bases left unmatched: 3.

The J gene is TRBJ1-2, the V gene TRBV5-6; 7 bases agree with TRBD1. Germline V lookup: CDR1 SGHDT, CDR2 YYEEEE. The CDR3 totals 13 residues. With V trimmed by 4 bases and J by 7 bases, 7 bases remained unmatched. The CDR3 sequence: CASSRRGGRGYTF. As DNA, the CDR3 is TGTGCCAGCAGCAGACGAGGGGGCCGTGGCTACACCTTC.

The chain has TRBV30 and TRBJ1-6, with 10 bases fitting TRBD1. The trim removed 3 bases at V and 8 bases at J, leaving 10 bases unmatched. The CDR3 has 16 residues. Germline V gene data show CDR1 as GTSNPN and CDR2 as SVGIG (reference sequence). CDR3 nucleotide sequence: TGTGCCTGGAGCCTAGAAGGGACAGGGGTTTATTCACCCCTCCACTTT. As protein: CAWSLEGTGVYSPLHF.

CDR3 loop: CASSPLGGYEQYF. CDR3 nucleotide sequence: TGTGCCAGCAGCCCCCTAGGGGGCTACGAGCAGTACTTC. The chain couples TRBV6-2 or TRBV6-3 to TRBJ2-7; a weak D match, TRBD1 (6 bases). Trimming cost V 6 bases and J 3 bases, with 12 bases left between them. Per germline, CDR1 MNHEY and CDR2 SVGEGT. This CDR3 region has 13 residues.

This clone was picked up one time. The V gene is TRBV7-9, the J gene TRBJ2-7; 7 bases match TRBD1. The CDR3 is 15 residues long. Germline CDR1 reads SEHNR; CDR2 reads FQNEAQ (reference sequence). The junction had 5 bases not matched to a gene; V was cut back by 3 bases and J by 0 bases. The CDR3 loop is CASSFQGTVSYEQYF. CDR3 sequence (DNA): TGTGCCAGCAGCTTCCAGGGGACAGTCTCCTACGAGCAGTACTTC.

This clone has just one count. CDR3 loop: CASSVTSGGIYEQFF. As DNA, the CDR3 is TGTGCCAGCAGCGTGACTAGCGGGGGAATCTATGAGCAGTTCTTC. This chain uses TRBV7-3 with TRBJ2-1, with 12 positions matching TRBD2. Germline trimming cut 5 bases from V and 8 bases from J; bases unmatched to any gene: 7. Germline CDR1 and CDR2: SGHTA and FQGTGA. The CDR3 loop spans 15 amino acids. The full variable domain, its missing parts supplied by reference TRBV7-3 and TRBJ2-1, is GAGVSQTPSNKVTEKGKYVELRCDPISGHTALYWYRQSLGQGPEFLIYFQGTGAADDSGLPNDRFFAVRPEGSVSTLKIQRTERGDSAVYLCASSVTSGGIYEQFFGPGTRLTVL.

V gene TRBV12-5 combines with J gene TRBJ1-4, with 7 bases aligning to TRBD1. Germline lookup yields CDR1 LGHNT and CDR2 FRNRAP. The CDR3 totals 16 residues. J lost 7 bases, V lost 0 bases, and 8 bases had no gene match. The CDR3 loop reads CASGLVREGAGEKLFF. The CDR3 nucleotides read TGTGCTAGTGGTTTGGTCCGTGAGGGGGCAGGTGAAAAACTGTTTTTT.

This chain uses TRBV19 with TRBJ1-1, with 9 nucleotides matching TRBD1. The J segment lost 4 bases and the V segment lost 7 bases, leaving 7 bases of the junction unmatched. The CDR3 sequence is 14 residues long. The germline V gene has CDR1 LNHDA and CDR2 SQIVND (reference sequence). The CDR3 DNA reads TGTGCCAGTACTCAACAGGGGGCAGGCACTGAAGCTTTCTTT. Translated, it gives CASTQQGAGTEAFF.

This clone was seen a handful of times. The rearrangement joins TRBV4-2 to TRBJ2-7, with 14 bases that match TRBD2. The CDR3 length is 17 residues. With V trimmed by 4 bases and J by 2 bases, 7 bases remained unmatched. Germline V gene sequence: CDR1 LGHNA, CDR2 YNFKEQ. The CDR3 DNA is TGTGCCAGCAGCCCTGGACTAGCGGGGGGTAGTACCTACGAGCAGTACTTC. Translation gives CASSPGLAGGSTYEQYF.

V and J are TRBV5-6 and TRBJ2-6; D is perhaps TRBD1 (6 bases). With 7 bases removed from V and 0 bases from J, the gap between germline ends came to 11 bases. In germline, CDR1 is SGHDT, CDR2 YYEEEE. CDR3 length: 15 residues. The CDR3 loop is CASRWGLSGANVLTF. DNA of the CDR3: TGTGCCAGCCGCTGGGGGCTCTCTGGGGCCAACGTCCTGACTTTC.

This clone turned up a few times. The CDR3 nucleotides are TGTGCCAGCACCGGGACTAGCGTCAACACCGGGGAGCTGTTTTTT. Translation gives CASTGTSVNTGELFF. The rearrangement links TRBV7-6 to TRBJ2-2, with TRBD2 identical over 10 bases. In germline, CDR1 is SGHVS, CDR2 FNYEAQ. This CDR3 comprises 15 residues. The junction had 4 bases not matched to a gene; V was cut back by 7 bases and J by 2 bases.

This clone was observed a handful of times. The rearrangement uses TRBV5-1 and TRBJ1-3; D is unresolved. Germline CDR1 SGHRS, CDR2 YFSETQ. The CDR3 runs to 16 residues. The ends were cut back, 5 bases at V and 0 bases at J, with 15 bases in the middle. In nucleotides, the CDR3 is TGCGCCAGCAGTAGCTTTGGAGACCGCTCTGGAAACACCATATATTTT. This encodes CASSSFGDRSGNTIYF.

The genes are TRBV10-3 and TRBJ1-6, with 9 bases matching TRBD1. The trim removed 6 bases at V and 9 bases at J, leaving 12 bases unmatched. CDR1 ENHRY and CDR2 SYGVKD come from the germline V gene. The CDR3 contains 16 residues. The CDR3: CAISTYGTGNGSPLHF. DNA of the CDR3: TGTGCCATCAGCACTTACGGGACAGGGAACGGTTCACCCCTCCACTTT.

V usage is TRBV3-1 (or the pseudogene TRBV3-2) and J usage is TRBJ1-4; no firm D call. Germline-derived CDR1 and CDR2 are LGHDT and YNNKEL (reference sequence). CDR3 length: 14 residues. Trimming took off 1 base at V and 8 bases at J, with 11 bases between the two ends. DNA for the CDR3: TGTGCCAGCAGCCAAGCCCCAAGAGGGGAAAAACTGTTTTTT. Translation: CASSQAPRGEKLFF.